These T cell receptor beta chains were read from a single sample in a study of early T cells in non-severe SARS-CoV-2 infection. One entry per CDR3 protein, called by TCRdb with MiXCR from the 5' RACE reads. The repertoire consists of tens of thousands of distinct CDR3 sequences, with over 9.5% occurring once and the leading ten covering 4.5% to 5.5%. Sequencing was performed on whole blood. The receptor source for this set is an adult who was a healthcare worker with PCR-confirmed SARS-CoV-2 infection or an uninfected control (not recorded which). The CDR3 runs from the conserved cysteine through the conserved F or W. Fields, in order: V gene, J gene, clone size, D gene, CDR3 DNA, CDR3 protein. A D gene is named only where the DNA matches it firmly. Clone size is not always given. Where it is, it says once, few, many or a class for expanded clones.

TRBV10-3	TRBJ2-7	few	-	TGTGCCATCAGGCTTGAAAGTGGCGAGCAGTACTTC	CAIRLESGEQYF
TRBV2	TRBJ2-7	-	-	TGTGCCAGCAGTGAACCAGGCAGATCCAACCAAGTCCGGTACTTC	CASSEPGRSNQVRYF
TRBV7-8	TRBJ1-5	few	TRBD1	TGTGCCAGCAGCCTCAGGGCGGCAGGGGGCGAGCCCCAGCATTTT	CASSLRAAGGEPQHF
TRBV12-3/TRBV12-4	TRBJ2-2	-	-	TGTGCCAGCAGTTCCAGAGAGACAGGGAACACCGGGGAGCTGTTTTTT	CASSSRETGNTGELFF
TRBV7-2	TRBJ2-4	few	-	TGTGCCAGCAGCTTAGTAGGGGGGCCCCAAAACATTCAGTACTTC	CASSLVGGPQNIQYF
TRBV6-5	TRBJ2-5	-	-	TGTGCCAGCAGGCGGACACCCGAGGCCGAGACCCAGTACTTC	CASRRTPEAETQYF
TRBV29-1	TRBJ2-3	many	TRBD1	TGCAGCGCCCGTCCCGGGACAGTAACAGATACGCAGTATTTT	CSARPGTVTDTQYF
TRBV28	TRBJ2-1	few	-	TGTGCCAGCAGTTTCTTTGGAAGTGAAACGTACAATGAGCAGTTCTTC	CASSFFGSETYNEQFF
TRBV6-5	TRBJ1-2	few	-	TGTGCCAGCAGCGGGACCAACTATGGCTACACCTTC	CASSGTNYGYTF
TRBV27	TRBJ1-6	many	-	TGTGCCAGCAGTTTCCAGGGGAATTCACCCCTCCACTTT	CASSFQGNSPLHF
TRBV14	TRBJ2-3	-	-	TGTGCCAGCAGCCAACGGCGGGATGGTACGCAGTATTTT	CASSQRRDGTQYF
TRBV6-6	TRBJ2-7	-	TRBD2	TGTGCCAGCAGTTACAAATCGGGACTAGTCTACGAGCAGTACTTC	CASSYKSGLVYEQYF
TRBV5-1	TRBJ1-3	-	TRBD1	TGCGCCAGCAGCTTCGGACAGGCCGGGGACACCATATATTTT	CASSFGQAGDTIYF
TRBV19	TRBJ1-1	-	TRBD1	TGTGCCAGTAGTCATCGTGACAGGGGAAGCACTGAAGCTTTCTTT	CASSHRDRGSTEAFF
TRBV6-6	TRBJ1-3	many	TRBD1	TGTGCCAGCAGTTACACAGGGGGCGTTGGAAACACCATATATTTT	CASSYTGGVGNTIYF
TRBV30	TRBJ1-5	many	-	TGTGCCTCACCGAGAGACATCAGCAATCAGCCCCAGCATTTT	CASPRDISNQPQHF
TRBV6-5	TRBJ2-1	-	TRBD2	TGTGCCAGCAGATATCGGGACTACCACTACAATGAGCAGTTCTTC	CASRYRDYHYNEQFF
TRBV3-1	TRBJ1-2	-	-	TGTGCCAGCAGCCAAGTGAGGGGAAGGGATGGCTACACCTTC	CASSQVRGRDGYTF
TRBV3-1	TRBJ1-3	few	TRBD1	TGTGCCAGCAGCCCCAGACAGGGAAGCTCTGAAAACACCATATATTTT	CASSPRQGSSENTIYF
TRBV5-1	TRBJ1-1	-	-	TGCGCCAGCAGCTTCCGTGGTGATACCGCTGAAGCTTTCTTT	CASSFRGDTAEAFF
TRBV5-8	TRBJ1-5	medium-sized	-	TGTGCCAGCAGCTTAGCTCAGCCCCAGCATTTT	CASSLAQPQHF
TRBV20-1	TRBJ2-7	-	TRBD2	TGCAGTGCTTCAGCGGGACCCCGCCAGGAGCAGTACTTC	CSASAGPRQEQYF
TRBV29-1	TRBJ1-2	medium-sized	-	TGCAGCGTGGCCTGGGATGGCTACACCTTC	CSVAWDGYTF
TRBV3-1	TRBJ1-2	few	-	TGTGCCAGCAGCCCCCTGGGAACCGATAACTATGGCTACACCTTC	CASSPLGTDNYGYTF
TRBV11-2	TRBJ1-2	many	-	TGTGCCAGCAGCTTAGGGTTGCGGCGAAACTATGGCTACACCTTC	CASSLGLRRNYGYTF
TRBV20-1	TRBJ2-7	-	-	TGCAGTGCCCCTCAGAGGGACTCACTCTCCTACGAGCAGTACTTC	CSAPQRDSLSYEQYF
TRBV10-3	TRBJ2-5	few	-	TGTGCCATCAGACCCACTAGGGAAGAGACCCAGTACTTC	CAIRPTREETQYF
TRBV12-3/TRBV12-4	TRBJ2-3	-	-	TGTGCCAGCACCGCGGGGGCCCGCGGCACAGATACGCAGTATTTT	CASTAGARGTDTQYF
TRBV12-3/TRBV12-4	TRBJ2-1	-	TRBD1	TGTGCCAGCAGCTATAGACAGGGACAGTTCTTC	CASSYRQGQFF
TRBV28	TRBJ2-7	-	TRBD2	TGTGCCAGCAGCTCTTTTTTCCTAGCGGGAGACGAGCAGTACTTC	CASSSFFLAGDEQYF
TRBV10-1	TRBJ2-1	few	TRBD2	TGCGCCAGCGGCACCGGGACTAGCGGGAGGAAGGATGAGCAGTTCTTC	CASGTGTSGRKDEQFF
TRBV28	TRBJ2-7	-	TRBD2	TGTGCCAGCAGTCCGTTTAGCGGGAGGTTCCCCTACGAGCAGTACTTC	CASSPFSGRFPYEQYF
TRBV12-3/TRBV12-4	TRBJ1-6	-	TRBD1	TGTGCCAGCAGGATATCAGGGGGGAGGTCACCCCTCCACTTT	CASRISGGRSPLHF
TRBV29-1	TRBJ1-3	few	-	TGCAGCGTTGGTTGGGGAGTCGGCGGAAACACCATATATTTT	CSVGWGVGGNTIYF
TRBV14	TRBJ2-7	-	-	TGTGCCAGCAGCCAAGTTTCCGGGCCCTACGAGCAGTACTTC	CASSQVSGPYEQYF
TRBV6-1	TRBJ1-2	many	-	TGTGCCAGCAGAAAACAGGGAATAGATAGCTACACCTTC	CASRKQGIDSYTF
TRBV7-2	TRBJ2-2	few	-	TGTGCCAGCAGCTTAGGACAGTACACCGGGGAGCTGTTTTTT	CASSLGQYTGELFF
TRBV5-4	TRBJ2-1	-	TRBD2	TGTGCCAGCAGCGGCGGACTAGCGGGACGCTCCTACAATGAGCAGTTCTTC	CASSGGLAGRSYNEQFF
TRBV12-3/TRBV12-4	TRBJ1-5	-	TRBD1	TGTGCCAGCAGTATCCAGGACAGGGCCCAGCATTTT	CASSIQDRAQHF